This TCR beta chain was recovered during a study of blood T cells in healthy people across ages. Study-wide findings and caveats: Estimates based on one million T cells were treated as lower bounds.

Then a second PCR, running roughly 7 to 11 cycles, was carried out with a sample-barcoded 5' primer and a J-beta primer mix. TCRdb itself ran the 5' RACE reads through MiXCR, one entry per CDR3 protein. The sample lists roughly 800,000 distinct CDR3 sequences, 20% to 25% seen once, with approximately 3.7% in the top ten. CDR1 is SNHLY, CDR2 FYNNEI, per germline. V lost 0 bases and J lost 3; bases outside the gene matches: 6. The CDR3 extends over 17 amino acids. Each donor had 8 to 10 milliliters of peripheral blood drawn. Of note for this clonotype: The antigen is unknown.

These same data were also listed under a study on T cells of mothers and their children.

Sequenced: blood. The chain employs TRBV2 and TRBJ2-2; TRBD2 matches at 8 bases. The clonotype originates from a boy younger than 18 in good health. CDR3 coding DNA: TGTGCCAGCAGTGAAGCGCGGGCGGGGGGATACACCGGGGAGCTGTTTTTT. This translates into CASSEARAGGYTGELFF.